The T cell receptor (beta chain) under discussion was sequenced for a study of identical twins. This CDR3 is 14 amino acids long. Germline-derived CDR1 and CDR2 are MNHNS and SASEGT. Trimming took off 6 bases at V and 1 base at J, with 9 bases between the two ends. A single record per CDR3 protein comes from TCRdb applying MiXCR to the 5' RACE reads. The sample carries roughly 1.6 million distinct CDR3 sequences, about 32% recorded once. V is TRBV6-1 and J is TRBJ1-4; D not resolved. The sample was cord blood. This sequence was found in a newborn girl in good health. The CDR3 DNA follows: TGTGCCAGCAGATGGGGAGGAACTAATGAAAAACTGTTTTTT. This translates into CASRWGGTNEKLFF.